The T cell receptor beta chain under discussion was sequenced for a study of human T cells and chemical hapten exposure. Study-wide points: TCRs at high frequency, those above 1 in 1000, did not change with DPC sensitization.

Time point given: patch test 2, 6 weeks after DPC sensitization. As to treatment: therapeutic diphenylcyclopropenone sensitization with weekly scalp DPC. Via MiXCR, TCRdb re-called the RACE reads, giving one row per CDR3 protein. The top ten hold approximately 1.3% of the sample, which has 65,000 to 90,000 distinct CDR3 sequences, 6.5% to 8% seen once. In regard to this clonotype: As yet, its antigen is unknown.

In germline, CDR1 is SGHRS, CDR2 YFSETQ. The CDR3 is 13 residues long. The V end lost 2 bases, the J end lost 3 bases, and 8 bases lay between the germline ends. The source of this sequence is a young woman with alopecia areata. Some clones in this sample may be carry-over from other donors' samples. The specimen was whole blood, collected in connection with sensitization to the hapten diphenylcyclopropenone (DPC). The genes are TRBV5-1 and TRBJ1-1; possibly TRBD1 for D (5 bases). In nucleotides, the CDR3 is TGCGCCAGCAGCTTCGGGGGAGACACTGAAGCTTTCTTT. Translated, it gives CASSFGGDTEAFF.